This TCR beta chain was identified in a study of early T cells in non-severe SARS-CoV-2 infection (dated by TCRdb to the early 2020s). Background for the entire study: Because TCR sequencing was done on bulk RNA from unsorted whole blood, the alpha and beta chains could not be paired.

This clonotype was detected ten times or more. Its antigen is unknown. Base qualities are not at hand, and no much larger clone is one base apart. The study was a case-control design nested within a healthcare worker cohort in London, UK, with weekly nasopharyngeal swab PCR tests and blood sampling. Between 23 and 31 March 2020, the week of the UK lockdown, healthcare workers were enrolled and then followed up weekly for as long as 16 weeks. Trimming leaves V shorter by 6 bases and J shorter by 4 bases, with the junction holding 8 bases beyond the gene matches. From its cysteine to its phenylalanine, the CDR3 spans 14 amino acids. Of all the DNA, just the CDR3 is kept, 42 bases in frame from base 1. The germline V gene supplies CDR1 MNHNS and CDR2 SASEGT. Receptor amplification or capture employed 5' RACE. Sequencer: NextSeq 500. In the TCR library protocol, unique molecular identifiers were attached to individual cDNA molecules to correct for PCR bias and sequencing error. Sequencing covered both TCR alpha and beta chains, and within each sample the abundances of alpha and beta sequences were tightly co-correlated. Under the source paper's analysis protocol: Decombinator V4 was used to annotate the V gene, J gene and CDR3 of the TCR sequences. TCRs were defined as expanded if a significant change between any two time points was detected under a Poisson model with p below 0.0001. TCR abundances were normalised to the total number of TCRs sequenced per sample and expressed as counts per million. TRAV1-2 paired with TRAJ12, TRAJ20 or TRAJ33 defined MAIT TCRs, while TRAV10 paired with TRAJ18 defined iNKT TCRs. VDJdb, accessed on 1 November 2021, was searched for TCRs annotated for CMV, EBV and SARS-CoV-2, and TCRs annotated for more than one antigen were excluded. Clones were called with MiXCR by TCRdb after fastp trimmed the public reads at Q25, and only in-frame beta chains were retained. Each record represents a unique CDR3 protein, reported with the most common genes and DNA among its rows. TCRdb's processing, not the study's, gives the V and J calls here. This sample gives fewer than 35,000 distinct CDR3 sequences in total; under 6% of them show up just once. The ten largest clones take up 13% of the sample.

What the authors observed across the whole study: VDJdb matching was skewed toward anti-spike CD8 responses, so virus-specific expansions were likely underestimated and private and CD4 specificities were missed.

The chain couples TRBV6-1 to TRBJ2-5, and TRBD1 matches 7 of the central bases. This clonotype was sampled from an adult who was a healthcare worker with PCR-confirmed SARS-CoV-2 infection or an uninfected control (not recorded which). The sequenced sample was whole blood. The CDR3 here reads CASSPTGSLETQYF. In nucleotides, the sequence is TGTGCCAGCAGCCCGACAGGGAGCCTAGAGACCCAGTACTTC.